This T cell receptor beta chain was profiled in a study of T cell responses to AZD1222 COVID-19 vaccine. Study results and limitations: Every sample of the repertoires postdated the peak T cell response. Donors were largely white British and mainly female; clonal diversity was possibly underestimated.

About this clone: Its target is unknown. Other DNA sequences of this sample code for an identical CDR3.

V lost 3 bases and J lost 5; bases outside the gene matches: 5. The CDR3 contains 14 residues. From germline, CDR1 is MDHEN and CDR2 SYDVKM. Assay used: immunoSEQ multiplex PCR; TCRdb lists only in-frame clones, some missing. The table includes fewer than 200,000 clones, 90% to 95% detected once. The V gene is TRBV28, the J gene TRBJ1-1; TRBD1 matches 8 bases. This specimen consisted of peripheral blood, obtained on day 0 of AZD1222 vaccination. The sequence was collected from an adult in good health. The CDR3 DNA is TGTGCCAGCAGTTTTCAGGGGGCAGGTACTGAAGCTTTCTTT. It specifies CASSFQGAGTEAFF.